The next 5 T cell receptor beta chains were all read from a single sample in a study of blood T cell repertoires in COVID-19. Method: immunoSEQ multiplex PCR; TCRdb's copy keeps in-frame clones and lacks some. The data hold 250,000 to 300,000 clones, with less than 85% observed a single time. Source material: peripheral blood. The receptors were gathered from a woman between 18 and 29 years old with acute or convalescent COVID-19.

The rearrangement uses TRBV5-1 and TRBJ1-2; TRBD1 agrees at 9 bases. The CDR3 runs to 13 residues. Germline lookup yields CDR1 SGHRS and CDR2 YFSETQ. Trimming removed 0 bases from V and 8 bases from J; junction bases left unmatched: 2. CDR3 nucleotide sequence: TGCGCCAGCAGCTTGGACAGGGGGCGAGGCTACACCTTC. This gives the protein CASSLDRGRGYTF. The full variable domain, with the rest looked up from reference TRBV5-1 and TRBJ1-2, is KAGVTQTPRYLIKTRGQQVTLSCSPISGHRSVSWYQQTPGQGLQFLFEYFSETQRNKGNFPGRFSGRQFSNSRSEMNVSTLELGDSALYLCASSLDRGRGYTFGSGTRLTVV.

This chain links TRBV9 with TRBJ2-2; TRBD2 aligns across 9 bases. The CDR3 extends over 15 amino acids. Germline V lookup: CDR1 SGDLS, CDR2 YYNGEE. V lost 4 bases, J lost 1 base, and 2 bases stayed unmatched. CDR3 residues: CASSPTSGNTGELFF. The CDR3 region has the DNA TGTGCCAGCAGCCCGACTAGCGGGAACACCGGGGAGCTGTTTTTT.

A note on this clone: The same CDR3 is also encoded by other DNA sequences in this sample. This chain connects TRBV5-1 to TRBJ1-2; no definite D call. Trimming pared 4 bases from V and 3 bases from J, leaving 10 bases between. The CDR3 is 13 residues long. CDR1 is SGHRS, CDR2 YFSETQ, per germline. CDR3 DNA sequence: TGCGCCAGCAGCAGCAGAACAGACTATGGCTACACCTTC. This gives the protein CASSSRTDYGYTF. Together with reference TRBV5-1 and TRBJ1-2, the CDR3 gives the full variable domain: KAGVTQTPRYLIKTRGQQVTLSCSPISGHRSVSWYQQTPGQGLQFLFEYFSETQRNKGNFPGRFSGRQFSNSRSEMNVSTLELGDSALYLCASSSRTDYGYTFGSGTRLTVV.

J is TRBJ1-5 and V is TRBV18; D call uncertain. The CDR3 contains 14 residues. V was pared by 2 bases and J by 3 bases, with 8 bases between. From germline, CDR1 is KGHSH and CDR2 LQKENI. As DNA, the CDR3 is TGTGCCAGCTCACCATCGGGGAACAATCAGCCCCAGCATTTT. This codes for CASSPSGNNQPQHF.

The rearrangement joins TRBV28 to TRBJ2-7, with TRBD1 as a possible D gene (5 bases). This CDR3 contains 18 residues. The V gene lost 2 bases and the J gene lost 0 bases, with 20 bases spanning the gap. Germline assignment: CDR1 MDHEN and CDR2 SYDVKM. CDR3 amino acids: CASSLIGWGSASSYEQYF. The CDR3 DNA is TGTGCCAGCAGTTTAATAGGGTGGGGCTCGGCGAGCTCCTACGAGCAGTACTTC. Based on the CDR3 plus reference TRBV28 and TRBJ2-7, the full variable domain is DVKVTQSSRYLVKRTGEKVFLECVQDMDHENMFWYRQDPGLGLRLIYFSYDVKMKEKGDIPEGYSVSREKKERFSLILESASTNQTSMYLCASSLIGWGSASSYEQYFGPGTRLTVT.